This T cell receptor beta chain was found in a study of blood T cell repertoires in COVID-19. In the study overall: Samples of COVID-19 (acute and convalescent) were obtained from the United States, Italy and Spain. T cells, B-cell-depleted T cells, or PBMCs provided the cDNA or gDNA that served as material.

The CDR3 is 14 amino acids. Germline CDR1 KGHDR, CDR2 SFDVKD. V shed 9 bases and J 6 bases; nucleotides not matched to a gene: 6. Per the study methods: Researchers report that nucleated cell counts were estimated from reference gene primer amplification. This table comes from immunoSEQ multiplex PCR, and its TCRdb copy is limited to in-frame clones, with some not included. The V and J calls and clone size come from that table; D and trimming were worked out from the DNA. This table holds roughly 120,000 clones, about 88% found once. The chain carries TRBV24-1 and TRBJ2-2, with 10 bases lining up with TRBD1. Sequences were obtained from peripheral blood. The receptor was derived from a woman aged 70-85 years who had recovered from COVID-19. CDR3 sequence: CATARGQGSGELFF. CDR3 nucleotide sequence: TGTGCCACCGCAAGGGGACAGGGGTCCGGGGAGCTGTTTTTT.